A single sample is the source of the 6 T cell receptor beta chains below, sequenced in a study of CD8 T cells in ankylosing spondylitis. Findings and limits, study-wide: A motif of roughly 8 highly homologous TCR beta variants was seen as apparently characteristic of ankylosing spondylitis blood.

TCRdb fed the 5' RACE reads into MiXCR, producing one record per CDR3 protein. Among about 440,000 distinct CDR3 sequences listed, 17% were seen once. These receptors lack a known antigen. Material: blood, either unsorted or a sorted T cell fraction (not recorded which). These receptors came from a male donor with ankylosing spondylitis.

J is TRBJ1-4 and V is TRBV2; 10 nucleotides agree with TRBD1. With 1 base clipped from V and 3 bases from J, the junction kept 5 bases outside the gene matches. Germline CDR1 is SNHLY and CDR2 is FYNNEI. The CDR3 extends over 17 amino acids. Here the CDR3 DNA reads TGTGCCAGCAGTGAAGGACAGGGGGCGCACGCTAATGAAAAACTGTTTTTT. Translating it yields CASSEGQGAHANEKLFF. The entire variable domain, with the rest obtained from reference TRBV2 and TRBJ1-4, is as follows: EPEVTQTPSHQVTQMGQEVILRCVPISNHLYFYWYRQILGQKVEFLVSFYNNEISEKSEIFDDQFSVERPDGSNFTLKIRSTKLEDSAMYFCASSEGQGAHANEKLFFGSGTQLSVL.

The chain has TRBV5-6 and TRBJ2-3; TRBD2 agrees at 12 bases. This CDR3 region has 18 residues. Germline V CDR1 and CDR2: SGHDT, YYEEEE. V trimming: 7 bases; J trimming: 1 base; junction bases outside the gene matches: 13. CDR3 DNA: TGTGCCAGCGGCTCCGGCCTAGCGGGGGGGATCGGCACAGATACGCAGTATTTT. It encodes CASGSGLAGGIGTDTQYF.

Only a few counts were recorded for this clonotype. This chain links TRBV28 with TRBJ2-4, with TRBD2 as a possible D gene (5 bases). This CDR3 contains 13 residues. V lost 5 bases, J lost 7 bases, and 12 bases lay in between. CDR1 is MDHEN and CDR2 is SYDVKM in the germline V gene. The CDR3 loop is CASSPLRGNIQYF. As DNA, the CDR3 is TGTGCCAGCAGTCCCCTCCGAGGGAACATTCAGTACTTC.

This clonotype appeared a few times. This chain links TRBV28 with TRBJ1-5; 11 nucleotides agree with TRBD1. With 10 bases clipped from V and 3 bases from J, the junction kept 5 bases outside the gene matches. Germline loops: CDR1 MDHEN, CDR2 SYDVKM. This CDR3 region has 14 residues. The CDR3 region has the DNA TGTGCCACCTTGGACAGGGGGCCCAATCAGCCCCAGCATTTT. Amino acid sequence: CATLDRGPNQPQHF. The variable domain in full, completed from reference TRBV28 and TRBJ1-5, reads DVKVTQSSRYLVKRTGEKVFLECVQDMDHENMFWYRQDPGLGLRLIYFSYDVKMKEKGDIPEGYSVSREKKERFSLILESASTNQTSMYLCATLDRGPNQPQHFGDGTRLSIL.

Of note for this clonotype: The missing conserved phenylalanine or tryptophan at the end of this CDR3 makes a read error likely. No DNA is shown, since the ends of the CDR3 on it are uncertain; the CDR3 is the one TCRdb lists. The gene calls are TRBV5-1 and TRBJ1-1. The CDR3 spans 10 residues, counting both ends. Germline CDR1 is SGHRS and CDR2 is YFSETQ. The CDR3 sequence is CASSRITEWS.

The chain employs TRBV20-1 and TRBJ2-2; TRBD2 agrees at 7 bases. Germline V lookup: CDR1 DFQATT, CDR2 SNEGSKA (reference sequence). The CDR3 totals 16 residues. V was pared by 2 bases and J by 6 bases, with 12 bases of the junction left unmatched. The CDR3 DNA sequence: TGCAGTGCTAGACGTTGGGGAGGGGACGCACCCGGGGAGCTGTTTTTT. It codes for CSARRWGGDAPGELFF.